A few counts support the clone carrying this T cell receptor beta chain. This entry is derived from a study of regulatory T cells in long-lasting Graves disease. According to the study, TCR beta libraries were built with iRepertoire HTBI primers and CDR3-region Arm-PCR. One entry per CDR3 protein, called by TCRdb with MiXCR from the multiplex PCR reads. The sample includes some 450,000 distinct CDR3 sequences, about 15% of them seen just once. The time point was: newly diagnosed GD, antithyroid drugs for less than 3 months. Following extraction of RNA from PBMCs, that RNA was used to make the TCR library. These data were also reused for a study on T cells in Graves' hyperthyroidism and ophthalmopathy.

The starting material was peripheral blood mononuclear cells (PBMCs), obtained at new diagnosis, from a patient treated with antithyroid drugs. The clonotype was recovered from a woman aged 25 to 39 with Graves disease.

Here the CDR3 DNA reads TGTGCCAGCTCACCGAGCCGGGCGGGAAGCTCCTACAATGAGCAGTTCTTC. Translated: CASSPSRAGSSYNEQFF. The chain uses TRBV18 and TRBJ2-1; D is possibly TRBD2 (6 bases). The CDR3 length is 17 residues. V dropped 3 bases and J dropped 0 bases, with 15 bases sitting between them. The germline CDR1 and CDR2 sequences are KGHSH and LQKENI.